These 27 T cell receptor beta chains share one sample of origin, sequenced in a study of STAT5B mutations in CD4+ large granular lymphocyte leukemia. The table came from immunoSEQ multiplex PCR; TCRdb's copy has only in-frame clones and leaves some out. The sample holds 25,000 to 30,000 clones, more than 70% seen once. Sequencing was done on a sample of CD4+ T cells from blood buffy coats. All receptors derive from a human donor in good health.

CDR3 bases: TGCGCCAGCAGCCAAGATCCCGGACTAGCCCCTGAGCAGTTCTTC. Translated: CASSQDPGLAPEQFF. J is TRBJ2-1 and V is TRBV4-3, with 8 bases matching TRBD2. This CDR3 is 15 amino acids long. Germline values: CDR1 LGHNA, CDR2 YSLEER. With V trimmed by 0 bases and J by 9 bases, 7 bases remained unmatched.

CDR3 amino acids: CASIPNRGRPHEQYF. The CDR3 coding sequence is TGTGCCAGCATTCCTAACAGGGGGCGTCCCCACGAGCAGTACTTC. This rearrangement joins TRBV6-5 to TRBJ2-7; TRBD1 matches at 9 bases. The CDR3 has 15 residues. The germline gives CDR1 MNHEY, CDR2 SVGAGI. V lost 7 bases and J lost 5; bases outside the gene matches: 12.

This chain joins TRBV7-2 and TRBJ1-2; D remains ambiguous. Trimming removed 1 base from V and 2 bases from J, with 8 bases in between. Germline loops: CDR1 SGHTA, CDR2 FQGNSA. The CDR3 contains 14 residues. The CDR3 loop reads CASSLEGPNYGYTF. For the CDR3, the DNA is TGTGCCAGCAGCTTAGAGGGTCCAAACTATGGCTACACCTTC. Supplemented by reference TRBV7-2 and TRBJ1-2, the full variable domain reads GAGVSQSPSNKVTEKGKDVELRCDPISGHTALYWYRQSLGQGLEFLIYFQGNSAPDKSGLPSDRFSAERTGGSVSTLTIQRTQQEDSAVYLCASSLEGPNYGYTFGSGTRLTVV.

The chain is built from TRBV28 and TRBJ2-1; TRBD2 is a possible D gene (6 bases). The V end lost 3 bases, the J end lost 0 bases, and 6 bases lay between the germline ends. Per germline, CDR1 MDHEN and CDR2 SYDVKM. The CDR3 loop spans 14 amino acids. In DNA form, the CDR3 reads TGTGCCAGCAGTTTGGGGGGCTCCTACAATGAGCAGTTCTTC. It codes for CASSLGGSYNEQFF.

The CDR3 DNA sequence: TGCGCCAGCAGCCAAGAAGGCATCGACGCCTACGAGCAGTACTTC. Its protein is CASSQEGIDAYEQYF. The V and J genes are TRBV4-1 and TRBJ2-7; D unresolved. The germline V and J ends were trimmed by 0 bases and 2 bases, with 11 bases remaining between them. Germline CDR1 and CDR2: MGHRA and YSYEKL. The CDR3 is made up of 15 amino acids.

The chain employs TRBV5-4 and TRBJ1-2; 12 bases fit TRBD1. V lost 4 bases to trimming and J lost 5 bases; unmatched junction nucleotides: 6. CDR1 and CDR2 from the germline V gene are SGHNT and YYREEE (reference sequence). The CDR3 is 15 residues long. This chain's CDR3 is CASSTGTGGGYGYTF. CDR3 nucleotides: TGTGCCAGCAGCACTGGGACAGGGGGCGGGTATGGCTACACCTTC.

This clone was seen a few times. V gene TRBV11-3 combines with J gene TRBJ2-2; tentative D call: TRBD1 (5 bases). The germline V gene encodes CDR1 SGHNT and CDR2 YENEEA. The V and J ends lost 1 base and 1 base respectively, with 16 bases between them. The CDR3 is 18 residues long. The CDR3 reads CASSLGGIGGGNTGELFF. In DNA, the CDR3 is TGTGCCAGCAGCTTAGGGGGCATAGGCGGCGGGAACACCGGGGAGCTGTTTTTT.

This sequence joins TRBV6-6 and TRBJ1-3; D not resolved. The V gene's germline CDR1 is MNHNY and CDR2 SVGAGI (reference sequence). The V end lost 4 bases, the J end lost 0 bases, and 10 bases lay between the germline ends. The CDR3 is 15 amino acids. The CDR3: CASSLKPRSGNTIYF. CDR3 coding DNA: TGTGCCAGCAGTTTGAAACCCCGCTCTGGAAACACCATATATTTT.

This rearrangement joins TRBV5-4 to TRBJ2-3; D gene unclear. The CDR3 length is 12 residues. The germline V gene has CDR1 SGHNT and CDR2 YYREEE (reference sequence). V gave up 4 bases and J gave up 7 bases, with 10 bases separating them. In nucleotides, the CDR3 is TGTGCCAGCAGCACGGACGAAAATACGCAGTATTTT. This sequence encodes CASSTDENTQYF. The full variable domain, rest sourced from reference TRBV5-4 and TRBJ2-3, is ETGVTQSPTHLIKTRGQQVTLRCSSQSGHNTVSWYQQALGQGPQFIFQYYREEENGRGNFPPRFSGLQFPNYSSELNVNALELDDSALYLCASSTDENTQYFGPGTRLTVL.

The table lists this clone with a few counts. In nucleotides, the CDR3 is TGTGCCACCAGCAGAGATTGGGGGAACACTGAAGCTTTCTTT. Protein product: CATSRDWGNTEAFF. The V gene is TRBV15, the J gene TRBJ1-1; D is unclear. The CDR3 loop spans 14 amino acids. The V gene lost 0 bases and the J gene lost 1 base, with 6 bases spanning the gap. The germline V gene encodes CDR1 LNHNV and CDR2 YYDKDF (reference sequence).

This clone was seen only once. The CDR3 reads CASSQVPPGLGLKDTQYF. CDR3 nucleotide sequence: TGTGCCAGCAGCCAAGTACCGCCCGGACTAGGGCTAAAAGATACGCAGTATTTT. The genes are TRBV7-6 and TRBJ2-3, with TRBD2 matching over 7 bases. V trimming: 5 bases; J trimming: 5 bases; junction bases outside the gene matches: 19. The CDR3 totals 18 residues. In germline, CDR1 is SGHVS, CDR2 FNYEAQ.

The chain has TRBV14 and TRBJ2-7; 7 nucleotides agree with TRBD2. The CDR3 runs to 15 residues. The V and J ends lost 4 bases and 4 bases, in that order; junction bases with no gene match: 10. The germline gives CDR1 SGHDN, CDR2 FVKESK. The CDR3: CASSLSGKGLYEQYF. DNA for the CDR3: TGTGCCAGCAGCCTGAGCGGGAAAGGCTTGTACGAGCAGTACTTC.

This chain joins TRBV25-1 and TRBJ2-7; 11 nucleotides align to TRBD1. V shed 6 bases and J 2 bases; nucleotides not matched to a gene: 3. The CDR3 sequence is 14 residues long. Germline lookup yields CDR1 MGHDK and CDR2 SYGVNS. For the CDR3, the DNA is TGTGCCAGCAGGGGGACAGGGGGACCCTACGAGCAGTACTTC. Amino acid sequence: CASRGTGGPYEQYF.

This clone occurred once. The chain recombines TRBV7-3 with TRBJ1-1; perhaps TRBD1 as D (5 bases). The CDR3 is made up of 14 amino acids. V was cut by 2 bases and J by 4 bases, with 11 bases left in between. Germline V gene data show CDR1 as SGHTA and CDR2 as FQGTGA. CDR3 sequence reads: CASSLQGGATEAFF. The CDR3 bases are TGTGCCAGCAGCTTACAGGGAGGGGCCACTGAAGCTTTCTTT.

This sequence joins TRBV30 and TRBJ1-2; D is possibly TRBD1 (5 bases). The CDR3 has 15 amino acids. Trimming stripped 0 bases from V and 9 bases from J, with 20 bases between. CDR1 and CDR2 from the germline V gene are GTSNPN and SVGIG (reference sequence). The CDR3 sequence is CAWSVIGTAQASYTF. In nucleotides, the CDR3 is TGTGCCTGGAGTGTAATTGGGACGGCCCAAGCGAGCTACACCTTC.

This clone was seen a handful of times. The rearrangement uses TRBV5-1 and TRBJ2-1; 7 bases are a match to TRBD2. The junction had 7 bases not matched to a gene; V was cut back by 4 bases and J by 6 bases. Germline V CDR1 and CDR2: SGHRS, YFSETQ. There are 14 residues in the CDR3. The CDR3: CASSGGDLINEQFF. The CDR3 DNA reads as TGCGCCAGCAGCGGGGGGGATTTGATCAATGAGCAGTTCTTC. The full variable domain, its missing parts supplied by reference TRBV5-1 and TRBJ2-1, is KAGVTQTPRYLIKTRGQQVTLSCSPISGHRSVSWYQQTPGQGLQFLFEYFSETQRNKGNFPGRFSGRQFSNSRSEMNVSTLELGDSALYLCASSGGDLINEQFFGPGTRLTVL.

The rearrangement links TRBV29-1 to TRBJ1-1, with D perhaps TRBD1 (6 bases). This CDR3 is built from 17 residues. Germline lookup yields CDR1 SQVTM and CDR2 ANQGSEA. V was clipped by 4 bases and J by 0 bases, with 21 bases between them. CDR3 sequence reads: CSVAAPGEGHMNTEAFF. The CDR3 DNA reads TGCAGCGTTGCCGCCCCCGGGGAGGGACACATGAACACTGAAGCTTTCTTT. The whole variable domain, filled in from reference TRBV29-1 and TRBJ1-1, reads SAVISQKPSRDICQRGTSLTIQCQVDSQVTMMFWYRQQPGQSLTLIATANQGSEATYESGFVIDKFPISRPNLTFSTLTVSNMSPEDSSIYLCSVAAPGEGHMNTEAFFGQGTRLTVV.

J is TRBJ2-2 and V is TRBV30; tentatively, D is TRBD1 (6 bases). The CDR3 has 15 amino acids. With 0 bases removed from V and 9 bases from J, the gap between germline ends came to 17 bases. CDR1 is GTSNPN and CDR2 is SVGIG in the germline V gene (reference sequence). CDR3 nucleotides: TGTGCCTGGAGTGTAAAGGACAGACCCCCCCGGGAGCTGTTTTTT. Encoded protein: CAWSVKDRPPRELFF.

The DNA for the CDR3 is TGTGCCAGCAGTTACGGACAGGGTGGCTACGAGCAGTACTTC. Protein: CASSYGQGGYEQYF. The J gene is TRBJ2-7, the V gene TRBV6-5, with 8 bases lining up with TRBD1. Germline-derived CDR1 and CDR2 are MNHEY and SVGAGI. CDR3 size: 14 residues. With V trimmed by 2 bases and J by 3 bases, 3 bases remained unmatched.

The CDR3 DNA reads as TGTGCCACCCGACTAGCCGATACCTACGAGCAGTACTTC. Amino acid sequence: CATRLADTYEQYF. The V gene is TRBV6-6, the J gene TRBJ2-7; TRBD2 matches 7 bases. The CDR3 length is 13 residues. Looked up from germline, CDR1 is MNHNY and CDR2 is SVGAGI (reference sequence). The J segment lost 2 bases and the V segment lost 10 bases, leaving 8 bases of the junction unmatched.

The V and J genes are TRBV7-2 and TRBJ2-7; the match to TRBD1 covers 9 bases. Germline values: CDR1 SGHTA, CDR2 FQGNSA. Trimming cost V 6 bases and J 7 bases; bases outside gene matches: 7. This CDR3 spans 13 amino acids. CDR3 coding DNA: TGTGCCAGCAGTACCGGGACAGGGAAAGAGCAGTACTTC. It encodes CASSTGTGKEQYF.

The rearrangement links TRBV5-1 to TRBJ2-2; D is unclear. The V end was cut by 1 base, the J end by 1 base, with 11 bases between. The V gene's germline CDR1 is SGHRS and CDR2 YFSETQ. The length of the CDR3 is 16 residues. The CDR3 spells CASSLTATKNTGELFF. The CDR3 DNA reads as TGCGCCAGCAGCTTGACTGCGACCAAGAACACCGGGGAGCTGTTTTTT.

V and J are TRBV7-2 and TRBJ1-2; D not certain. CDR1 SGHTA and CDR2 FQGNSA come from the germline V gene. This CDR3 is 12 amino acids long. Trimming left V 5 bases short and J 5 bases short, with 9 bases between. CDR3 loop: CASSPDGYGYTF. For the CDR3, the DNA is TGTGCCAGCAGCCCGGACGGGTATGGCTACACCTTC. Full variable domain (remainder filled in from reference TRBV7-2 and TRBJ1-2): GAGVSQSPSNKVTEKGKDVELRCDPISGHTALYWYRQSLGQGLEFLIYFQGNSAPDKSGLPSDRFSAERTGGSVSTLTIQRTQQEDSAVYLCASSPDGYGYTFGSGTRLTVV.

This clone was seen just once. The V call is TRBV10-3, the J call TRBJ2-3, with D tentatively TRBD2 (6 bases). The germline V and J ends were trimmed by 3 bases and 4 bases, with 17 bases remaining between them. Germline V CDR1 and CDR2: ENHRY, SYGVKD. The CDR3 covers 16 residues. The CDR3 here is CAISEYRAGDADTQYF. The CDR3 coding sequence is TGTGCCATCAGTGAATATCGAGCGGGCGACGCAGATACGCAGTATTTT.

The rearrangement joins TRBV28 to TRBJ1-1, with D possibly TRBD1 on 6 matching bases. CDR3 size: 14 residues. CDR1 and CDR2 (germline): MDHEN, SYDVKM. Trimming shortened V by 2 bases and J by 12 bases, and 19 bases separated the two germline ends. CDR3 sequence reads: CASSLMGAKSRSFF. In DNA form, the CDR3 reads TGTGCCAGCAGTTTAATGGGGGCGAAATCTAGGTCTTTCTTT.

V and J are TRBV11-3 and TRBJ2-1; 10 nucleotides match TRBD1. The CDR3 sequence is 16 residues long. Germline V lookup: CDR1 SGHNT, CDR2 YENEEA. Germline trimming cut 1 base from V and 5 bases from J; bases unmatched to any gene: 5. The CDR3 sequence is CASSLAGTGVHNEQFF. The CDR3 DNA reads as TGTGCCAGCAGCTTAGCCGGGACAGGGGTCCACAATGAGCAGTTCTTC.

The J gene is TRBJ2-2, the V gene TRBV29-1; maybe TRBD2 (6 bases). The CDR3 loop spans 13 amino acids. V lost 4 bases and J 3 bases, leaving 9 bases between the germline ends. Germline V gene sequence: CDR1 SQVTM, CDR2 ANQGSEA. CDR3 loop: CSVGRDHTGELFF. The CDR3 DNA is TGCAGCGTTGGGCGGGACCACACCGGGGAGCTGTTTTTT.